This TCR beta chain was identified in a study of control samples from healthy donors and cancer patients. Clones were read by immunoSEQ multiplex PCR, and TCRdb kept only the in-frame ones, dropping some. This table holds around 97,000 clones, roughly 89% found once. Germline assignment: CDR1 SSHAT and CDR2 FNYEAQ (reference sequence). V shed 1 base, J shed 7 bases, and the junction held 10 bases outside the gene matches. The CDR3 consists of 16 residues. Sequences were obtained from PBMCs. This TCR was sampled from a man aged 55 to 70 with lung cancer. This chain connects TRBV7-7 to TRBJ2-1, with 7 bases fitting TRBD2. The CDR3 DNA sequence: TGTGCCAGCAGCTTAGAGGTTTTGGGAGGGCGGAATGAGCAGTTCTTC. Protein product: CASSLEVLGGRNEQFF.